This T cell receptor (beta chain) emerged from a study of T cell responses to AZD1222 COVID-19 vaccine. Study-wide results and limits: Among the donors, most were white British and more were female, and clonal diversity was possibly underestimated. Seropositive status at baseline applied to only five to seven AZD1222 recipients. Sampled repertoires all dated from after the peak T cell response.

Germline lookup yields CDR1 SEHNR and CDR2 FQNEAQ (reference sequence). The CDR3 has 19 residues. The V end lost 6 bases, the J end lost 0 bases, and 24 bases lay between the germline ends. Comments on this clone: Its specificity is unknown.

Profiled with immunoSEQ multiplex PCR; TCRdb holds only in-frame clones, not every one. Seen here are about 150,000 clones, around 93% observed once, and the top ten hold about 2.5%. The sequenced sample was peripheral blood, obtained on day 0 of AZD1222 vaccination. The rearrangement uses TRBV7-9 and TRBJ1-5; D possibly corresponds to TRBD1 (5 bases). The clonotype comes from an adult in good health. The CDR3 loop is CASSPTTGPDAYSNQPQHF. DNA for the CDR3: TGTGCCAGCAGTCCCACAACAGGACCTGACGCCTATAGCAATCAGCCCCAGCATTTT.